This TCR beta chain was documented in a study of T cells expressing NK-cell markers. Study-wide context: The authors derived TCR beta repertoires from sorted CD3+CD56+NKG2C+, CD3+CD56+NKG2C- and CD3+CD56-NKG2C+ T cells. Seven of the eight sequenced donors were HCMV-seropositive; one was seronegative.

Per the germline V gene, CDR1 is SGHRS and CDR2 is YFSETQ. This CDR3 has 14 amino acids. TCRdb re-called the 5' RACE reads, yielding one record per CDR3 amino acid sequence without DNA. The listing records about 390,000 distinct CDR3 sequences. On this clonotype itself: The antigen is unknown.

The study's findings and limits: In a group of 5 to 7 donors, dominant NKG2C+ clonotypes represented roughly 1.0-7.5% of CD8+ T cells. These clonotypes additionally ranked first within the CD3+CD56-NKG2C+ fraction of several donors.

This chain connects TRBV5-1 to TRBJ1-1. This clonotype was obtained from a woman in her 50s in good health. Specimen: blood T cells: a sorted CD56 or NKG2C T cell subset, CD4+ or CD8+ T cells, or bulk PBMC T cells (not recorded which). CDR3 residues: CASSWSTYNTEAFF.